The 9 T cell receptor beta chains below come from one sample, sequenced in a study of T cells in Graves' hyperthyroidism and ophthalmopathy (dated by TCRdb to between 2018 and 2021). The library was built by means of multiplex PCR. TCRdb shows the sequencer as Illumina HiSeq 2000. TCR beta CDR3 regions were amplified from RNA transcripts. The TCR CDR3 was subjected to a first round of RT-PCR using the HTBI primer set and the Qiagen OneStep RT-PCR kit. TCRdb applied fastp at Q25 and MiXCR to the public reads, then kept only in-frame beta chains. Entries are consolidated by CDR3 protein sequence, retaining the most common genes and DNA. The sample table shows hundreds of thousands of distinct CDR3 sequences, and approximately 15% are seen once. 15% to 20% of the sample is in the top ten clones. The sample comprised blood. These receptors all come from a woman aged 18-29 years with Graves' hyperthyroidism.

The chain joins TRBV15 to TRBJ1-4; TRBD1 matches 9 bases. In germline, CDR1 is LNHNV, CDR2 YYDKDF (reference sequence). The CDR3 consists of 15 residues. With 3 bases clipped from V and 4 bases from J, the junction kept 3 bases outside the gene matches. CDR3 region: CATSSRDRVNEKLFF. DNA of the CDR3: TGTGCCACCAGCAGCCGGGACAGGGTTAATGAAAAACTGTTTTTT. Looking up the rest from reference TRBV15 and TRBJ1-4 gives the full variable domain: DAMVIQNPRYQVTQFGKPVTLSCSQTLNHNVMYWYQQKSSQAPKLLFHYYDKDFNNEADTPDNFQSRRPNTSFCFLDIRSPGLGDTAMYLCATSSRDRVNEKLFFGSGTQLSVL.

This clonotype was counted many times. The chain links TRBV2 to TRBJ2-1; 8 bases fit TRBD1. Germline assignment: CDR1 SNHLY and CDR2 FYNNEI. Germline trimming cut 5 bases from V and 2 bases from J; bases unmatched to any gene: 11. The CDR3 contains 17 residues. The chain's CDR3 is CASSYLHQGAPYNEQFF. The CDR3, as DNA: TGTGCCAGCAGTTACCTTCATCAGGGGGCCCCCTACAATGAGCAGTTCTTC.

This clonotype was seen at least ten times. The V gene is TRBV29-1, the J gene TRBJ2-3; 8 bases are a match to TRBD1. V shed 8 bases, J shed 6 bases, and the junction held 4 bases outside the gene matches. The CDR3 loop spans 11 amino acids. Germline values: CDR1 SQVTM, CDR2 ANQGSEA. The CDR3 loop is CSQGASDTQYF. Written as DNA, the CDR3 is TGCAGCCAGGGGGCGTCGGATACGCAGTATTTT.

This clonotype came up a few times. This chain joins TRBV20-1 and TRBJ1-2; D is undetermined. CDR3 size: 14 residues. V shed 0 bases and J shed 4 bases, with 12 bases lying between them. Per germline, CDR1 DFQATT and CDR2 SNEGSKA (reference sequence). This CDR3 is CSARDRVEFYGYTF. In nucleotides, the CDR3 is TGCAGTGCTAGAGATCGGGTAGAGTTCTATGGCTACACCTTC.

Here the CDR3 reads CASSLSTGTDEQYF. The DNA for the CDR3 is TGTGCCAGCAGCTTAAGTACAGGGACCGACGAGCAGTACTTC. The gene calls are TRBV7-8 and TRBJ2-7; a weak D match, TRBD1 (6 bases). The V gene lost 2 bases and the J gene lost 5 bases, with 13 bases spanning the gap. Germline V gene sequence: CDR1 SGHVS, CDR2 FQNEAQ. The CDR3 spans 14 residues. Combining the CDR3 with reference TRBV7-8 and TRBJ2-7 gives the whole variable domain GAGVSQSPRYKVAKRGQDVALRCDPISGHVSLFWYQQALGQGPEFLTYFQNEAQLDKSGLPSDRFFAERPEGSVSTLKIQRTQQEDSAVYLCASSLSTGTDEQYFGPGTRLTVT.

The sample holds a few counts of this clonotype. The chain employs TRBV5-1 and TRBJ2-1; 9 positions agree with TRBD1. CDR1 and CDR2 (germline): SGHRS, YFSETQ. The CDR3 runs 17 residues. V lost 4 bases to trimming and J lost 1 base; unmatched junction nucleotides: 9. The CDR3 bases are TGCGCCAGCAGCACGGGACAGGGATCCCTATCCTACAATGAGCAGTTCTTC. Encoded protein: CASSTGQGSLSYNEQFF.

This clonotype was seen at least ten times. The chain couples TRBV6-1 to TRBJ1-5; the D is unclear. Trimming pared 2 bases from V and 4 bases from J, leaving 9 bases between. This CDR3 spans 14 amino acids. Germline assignment: CDR1 MNHNS and CDR2 SASEGT. The CDR3 DNA reads as TGTGCCAGCAGTGAATGGGAAGGGAATCAGCCCCAGCATTTT. This translates into CASSEWEGNQPQHF.

This clonotype was recorded many times. The chain couples TRBV12-3 or TRBV12-4 to TRBJ1-3; D remains unclear. V gave up 5 bases and J gave up 0 bases, with 11 bases separating them. This CDR3 has 15 residues. In nucleotides, the CDR3 is TGTGCCAGCAGTCCTCCATGGGACTCTGGAAACACCATATATTTT. This sequence encodes CASSPPWDSGNTIYF.

This clonotype was seen a handful of times. This sequence joins TRBV9 and TRBJ2-3; no firm D call. The CDR3 contains 14 residues. Trimming shortened V by 4 bases and J by 2 bases, and 11 bases separated the two germline ends. Germline CDR1 SGDLS, CDR2 YYNGEE. The CDR3 reads CASSSRTATDTQYF. The CDR3 DNA reads TGTGCCAGCAGCTCCCGGACGGCCACAGATACGCAGTATTTT.